Following are 15 T cell receptor beta chains from one sample sequenced in a study of blood T cell repertoires in COVID-19. Assay: immunoSEQ multiplex PCR; the TCRdb copy retains only in-frame clones and omits some. Among about 330,000 clones listed, roughly 90% were seen once. The sequencing input was peripheral blood. The receptors originated from a young man who had recovered from COVID-19.

This chain connects TRBV30 to TRBJ2-1; 8 bases line up with TRBD2. Losses at the gene ends were 4 bases for V and 0 bases for J; bases not matched to a gene: 2. From germline, CDR1 is GTSNPN and CDR2 SVGIG (reference sequence). This CDR3 contains 14 residues. Here the CDR3 reads CAWTGGGSYNEQFF. CDR3 DNA: TGTGCCTGGACGGGAGGGGGCTCCTACAATGAGCAGTTCTTC.

J is TRBJ1-5 and V is TRBV5-5; no definite D call. This CDR3 has 13 residues. The V gene lost 5 bases and the J gene lost 3 bases, with 9 bases spanning the gap. Germline CDR1 reads SGHKS; CDR2 reads YYEKEE (reference sequence). The CDR3 DNA follows: TGTGCCAGCAGACCAGTGCTCAATCAGCCCCAGCATTTT. Residues: CASRPVLNQPQHF.

This clone came up many times. This chain joins TRBV4-2 and TRBJ2-5; D perhaps matches TRBD1 (6 bases). Per germline, CDR1 LGHNA and CDR2 YNFKEQ. V lost 1 base to trimming and J lost 5 bases, with 17 bases between them. CDR3 length: 16 amino acids. The CDR3, as DNA: TGTGCCAGCAGCCAAGGTCTGGGGGCGAGGTTGGAGACCCAGTACTTC. It encodes CASSQGLGARLETQYF.

V usage is TRBV6-2 or TRBV6-3 and J usage is TRBJ2-3; 7 bases are shared with TRBD2. V lost 2 bases and J lost 0; bases outside the gene matches: 2. The germline CDR1 and CDR2 sequences are MNHEY and SVGEGT. This CDR3 contains 15 residues. The DNA of the CDR3 is TGTGCCAGCAGTTACCAGCGGGGCAGCACAGATACGCAGTATTTT. It encodes CASSYQRGSTDTQYF.

The V gene is TRBV7-9, the J gene TRBJ1-1; a possible D gene is TRBD1 (5 bases). Trimming left V 1 base short and J 4 bases short, with 10 bases between. CDR3 length equals 14 residues. Germline V lookup: CDR1 SEHNR, CDR2 FQNEAQ (reference sequence). The CDR3 DNA reads TGTGCCAGCAGCTTAGTTTCCGGGGGCACTGAAGCTTTCTTT. It is translated as CASSLVSGGTEAFF. Complete variable domain (other parts from reference TRBV7-9 and TRBJ1-1): DTGVSQNPRHKITKRGQNVTFRCDPISEHNRLYWYRQTLGQGPEFLTYFQNEAQLEKSRLLSDRFSAERPKGSFSTLEIQRTEQGDSAMYLCASSLVSGGTEAFFGQGTRLTVV.

The chain joins TRBV4-1 to TRBJ1-2, with D unclear. This CDR3 comprises 15 residues. Germline V gene lookup returns CDR1 MGHRA and CDR2 YSYEKL. The V and J ends lost 1 base and 4 bases respectively, with 13 bases between them. CDR3 sequence: CASSQAGNAPYGYTF. CDR3 bases: TGCGCCAGCAGCCAAGCCGGTAACGCACCCTATGGCTACACCTTC.

The J gene is TRBJ2-5, the V gene TRBV7-6, with D tentatively TRBD1 (6 bases). The CDR3 extends over 14 amino acids. Germline V gives CDR1 SGHVS, CDR2 FNYEAQ. V shed 5 bases and J shed 5 bases, with 15 bases lying between them. Written as DNA, the CDR3 is TGTGCCAGCAGCCAAGACAGGTTGAGGGAGACCCAGTACTTC. It yields the protein CASSQDRLRETQYF.

CDR3 DNA sequence: TGTGCCAGCAGCTTAGGTTCCGGGACAGGGAACTACGAGCAGTACTTC. Translation: CASSLGSGTGNYEQYF. This rearrangement joins TRBV11-3 to TRBJ2-7; 9 nucleotides align to TRBD1. This CDR3 contains 16 residues. Per germline, CDR1 SGHNT and CDR2 YENEEA. J gave up 3 bases and V 1 base, and 7 bases lay outside the gene matches.

This chain links TRBV11-2 with TRBJ1-4, with D unclear. V was shortened by 2 bases and J by 11 bases, with 12 bases between the two germline ends. Germline V gene sequence: CDR1 SGHAT, CDR2 FQNNGV. The CDR3 has 13 residues. The CDR3 bases are TGTGCCAGCAGCTTAAGTGAATCGGGGAAACTGTTTTTT. It specifies CASSLSESGKLFF.

The chain is built from TRBV5-1 and TRBJ1-6; tentatively, D is TRBD1 (6 bases). Per germline, CDR1 SGHRS and CDR2 YFSETQ. The CDR3 totals 14 residues. Trimming took 2 bases from V and 5 from J, leaving 8 bases between them. CDR3 DNA: TGCGCCAGCAGCTTCACAGGGAATAATTCACCCCTCCACTTT. It translates to CASSFTGNNSPLHF.

The chain combines TRBV7-2 with TRBJ2-7; TRBD1 aligns across 10 bases. After removal of 6 bases from V and 6 bases from J, the junction contained 5 bases not matched to a gene. Germline V gives CDR1 SGHTA, CDR2 FQGNSA. This CDR3 has 13 amino acids. The CDR3 bases are TGTGCCAGCAGTCCGGACAGGGGGATCGAGCAGTACTTC. The encoded protein is CASSPDRGIEQYF.

CDR3 nucleotides: TGTGCCAGCAGCCAAGAACCCGGGACTTCGGGAAACACCATATATTTT. Its translation: CASSQEPGTSGNTIYF. The chain is built from TRBV14 and TRBJ1-3; tentatively, D is TRBD1 (5 bases). This CDR3 contains 16 residues. V gave up 0 bases and J gave up 4 bases, with 13 bases separating them. Germline CDR1 reads SGHDN; CDR2 reads FVKESK.

The chain carries TRBV7-6 and TRBJ2-7; maybe TRBD1 (5 bases). This CDR3 spans 16 amino acids. Between the trimmed V and J ends, which lost 1 base and 5 bases, there was a span of 18 bases. Germline V gene data show CDR1 as SGHVS and CDR2 as FNYEAQ. CDR3 DNA: TGTGCCAGCAGCTTAGGAGTCTTAGGGGCCGGCGACGAGCAGTACTTC. This gives the protein CASSLGVLGAGDEQYF.

CDR3 DNA sequence: TGTGCCAGCAGGTCCAGTCTCTATAATTCACCCCTCCACTTT. It encodes CASRSSLYNSPLHF. This rearrangement joins TRBV6-5 to TRBJ1-6; D ambiguous. V was trimmed by 6 bases and J by 3 bases, leaving 9 bases between them. Germline CDR1 is MNHEY and CDR2 is SVGAGI. The CDR3 runs to 14 residues.

This clone was seen only a few times. Additional DNA sequences in this sample encode the identical CDR3. This chain connects TRBV19 to TRBJ2-7; no clear D. The germline V and J ends were trimmed by 6 bases and 3 bases, with 6 bases remaining between them. Germline V gives CDR1 LNHDA, CDR2 SQIVND (reference sequence). CDR3 length equals 11 residues. The CDR3 sequence: CASRRGYEQYF. The CDR3 nucleotides read TGTGCCAGTAGGCGCGGCTACGAGCAGTACTTC.